In this sample, the clone carrying this TCR beta chain turned up once. What it binds is unknown. TCRdb keeps only in-frame clones here, not all; method: immunoSEQ multiplex PCR. The sample includes about 130,000 clones, more than 85% seen only once; the top ten take 5% to 7%. These data belong to a study of T cell responses to AZD1222 COVID-19 vaccine. Study-level findings and limits: Among spike-specific TCRs, nearly half reportedly target unmutated variant regions. Repertoires were sampled only after the peak T cell response.

CDR3 length equals 14 residues. Trimming stripped 6 bases from V and 3 bases from J, with 14 bases between. CDR1 and CDR2 from the germline V gene are MNHEY and SVGAGI. This clonotype was sampled from an adult in good health. The sequencing used peripheral blood, collected on day 0 of AZD1222 vaccination. The V gene is TRBV6-5, the J gene TRBJ1-2; D uncertain. The CDR3 nucleotides are TGTGCCAGCAGATTACTCTACGCATACTATGGCTACACCTTC. Translation gives CASRLLYAYYGYTF.